This T cell receptor beta chain was retrieved from a study of CD8 T cells in ankylosing spondylitis. For TCR beta, libraries came from quantitative 5'-RACE with molecular barcodes. MiXCR, applied by TCRdb to the 5' RACE reads, yields one record per CDR3 protein. The data contain around 88,000 distinct CDR3 sequences, 8.8% of them singletons. The germline CDR1 and CDR2 sequences are SGHRS and YFSETQ. The V end was cut by 1 base, the J end by 11 bases, with 15 bases between. The CDR3 extends over 13 amino acids. This clonotype has ten or more counts. The TCR was taken from a male donor with ankylosing spondylitis or in good health (not recorded which). The chain links TRBV5-1 to TRBJ1-1, with D possibly matching TRBD1 (5 bases). The sequencing sample was made of blood, either unsorted or a sorted T cell fraction (not recorded which). The DNA for the CDR3 is TGCGCCAGCAGCTTGCGGCAGGGTTCCACGGCTTTCTTT. Protein product: CASSLRQGSTAFF.